The clone carrying this T cell receptor (beta chain) has a count of ten or more. Its target is unknown. It was RNA transcripts that yielded the amplified TCR beta CDR3 regions. Using the HTBI primer set, a first-round RT-PCR was run on the TCR CDR3. MiXCR, applied by TCRdb to the multiplex PCR reads, yields one record per CDR3 protein. The sample includes about 210,000 distinct CDR3 sequences, 17% of them seen just once. The data belong to a study of T cells in Graves' hyperthyroidism and ophthalmopathy. Findings and limits, study-wide: Before onset, by a median of about seven months, the model predicted ophthalmopathy.

With 6 bases clipped from V and 5 bases from J, the junction kept 9 bases outside the gene matches. Germline CDR1 and CDR2: SNHLY and FYNNEI. This CDR3 is built from 14 residues. A lack of ophthalmopathy progression within 18 months defined stable Graves' hyperthyroidism. The sequenced sample consisted of blood. This clonotype was obtained from a man in his forties or fifties with Graves' hyperthyroidism. V is TRBV2 and J is TRBJ2-5; 7 positions match TRBD1. This chain's CDR3 is CASSPGTVSETQYF. In nucleotides, the CDR3 is TGTGCCAGCAGCCCCGGGACAGTTTCTGAGACCCAGTACTTC.